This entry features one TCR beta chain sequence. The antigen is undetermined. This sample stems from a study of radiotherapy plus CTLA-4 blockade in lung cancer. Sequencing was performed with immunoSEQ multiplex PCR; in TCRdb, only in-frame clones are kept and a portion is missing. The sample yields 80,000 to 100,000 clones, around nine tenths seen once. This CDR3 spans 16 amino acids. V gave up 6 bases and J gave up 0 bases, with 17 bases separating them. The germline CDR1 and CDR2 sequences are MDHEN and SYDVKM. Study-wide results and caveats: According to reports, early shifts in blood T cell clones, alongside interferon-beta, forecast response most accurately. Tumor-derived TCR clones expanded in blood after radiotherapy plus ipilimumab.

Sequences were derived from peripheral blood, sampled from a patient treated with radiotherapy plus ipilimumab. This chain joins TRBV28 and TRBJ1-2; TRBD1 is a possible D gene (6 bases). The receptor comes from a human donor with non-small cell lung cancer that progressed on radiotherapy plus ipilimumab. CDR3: CASSFSFGQTNYGYTF. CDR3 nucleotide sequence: TGTGCCAGCAGCTTCTCTTTCGGACAGACTAACTATGGCTACACCTTC.